This TCR beta chain was recovered during a study of blood T cell repertoires in COVID-19. Method: immunoSEQ multiplex PCR; TCRdb's copy keeps in-frame clones and lacks some. Of about 87,000 clones in the sample, around 83% were seen once. Trimming at V came to 8 bases and at J to 0 bases, leaving 3 bases not matched to a gene. Germline loops: CDR1 MDHEN, CDR2 SYDVKM. The CDR3 spans 15 residues. The sequenced material came from peripheral blood. This clonotype was obtained from a woman in her sixties with acute or convalescent COVID-19. The chain links TRBV28 to TRBJ2-7, with 14 positions matching TRBD2. The chain's CDR3 is CASEGTSGGSYEQYF. The CDR3 DNA sequence: TGTGCCAGCGAGGGGACTAGCGGGGGCTCCTACGAGCAGTACTTC.